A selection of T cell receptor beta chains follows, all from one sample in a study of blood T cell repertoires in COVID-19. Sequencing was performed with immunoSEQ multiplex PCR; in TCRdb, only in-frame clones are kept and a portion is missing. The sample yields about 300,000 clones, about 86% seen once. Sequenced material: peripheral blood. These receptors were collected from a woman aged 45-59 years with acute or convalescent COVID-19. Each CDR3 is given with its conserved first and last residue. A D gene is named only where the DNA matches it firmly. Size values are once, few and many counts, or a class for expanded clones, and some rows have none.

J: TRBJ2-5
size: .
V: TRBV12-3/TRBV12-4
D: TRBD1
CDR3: CAVRDSRKETQYF
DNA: TGTGCCGTTCGGGACAGCCGAAAAGAGACCCAGTACTTC

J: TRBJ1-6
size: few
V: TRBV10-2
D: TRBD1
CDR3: CASRTGSNSPLHF
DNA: TGCGCCAGCAGGACAGGGTCGAATTCACCCCTCCACTTT

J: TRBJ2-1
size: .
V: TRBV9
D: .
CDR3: CASSLRGSSYNEQFF
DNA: TGTGCCAGCAGCCTACGGGGGAGCTCCTACAATGAGCAGTTCTTC

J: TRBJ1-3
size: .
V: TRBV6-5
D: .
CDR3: CASSYSFTGTGNTIYF
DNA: TGTGCCAGCAGTTACTCGTTTACCGGGACTGGAAACACCATATATTTT

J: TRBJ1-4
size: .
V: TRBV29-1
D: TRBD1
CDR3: CSVGDRGNEKLFF
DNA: TGCAGCGTCGGGGACAGGGGTAATGAAAAACTGTTTTTT

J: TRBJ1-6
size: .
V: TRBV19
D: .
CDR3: CASSIALRFRNSPLHF
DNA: TGTGCCAGTAGTATAGCCCTTCGGTTCCGAAATTCACCCCTCCACTTT

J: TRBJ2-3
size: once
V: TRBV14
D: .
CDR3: CASSQESAYTDTQYF
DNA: TGTGCCAGCAGCCAAGAGAGCGCATACACAGATACGCAGTATTTT

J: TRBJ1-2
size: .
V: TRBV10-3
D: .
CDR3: CAISESASGYTF
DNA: TGTGCCATCAGTGAGTCTGCCAGTGGCTACACCTTC

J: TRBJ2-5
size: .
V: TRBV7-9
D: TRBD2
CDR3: CASSLSRLAALQETQYF
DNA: TGTGCCAGCAGCTTGTCCAGACTAGCGGCCCTGCAAGAGACCCAGTACTTC

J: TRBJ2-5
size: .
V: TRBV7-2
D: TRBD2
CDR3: CASSYSAGVETQYF
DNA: TGTGCCAGCAGCTACTCAGCGGGAGTGGAGACCCAGTACTTC

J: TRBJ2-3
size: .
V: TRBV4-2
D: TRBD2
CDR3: CASSPPSGGPGDTQYF
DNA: TGTGCCAGCAGCCCGCCTAGCGGGGGGCCAGGGGATACGCAGTATTTT

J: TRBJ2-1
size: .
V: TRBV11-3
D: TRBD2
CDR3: CASSLGGRDYDEQFF
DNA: TGTGCCAGCAGCTTAGGGGGCCGGGACTACGATGAGCAGTTCTTC

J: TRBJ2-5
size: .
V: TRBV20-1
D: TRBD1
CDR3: CSAPGGETQYF
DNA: TGCAGTGCCCCAGGGGGAGAGACCCAGTACTTC

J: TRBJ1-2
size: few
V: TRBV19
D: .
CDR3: CASSTATGEGYGYTF
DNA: TGTGCCAGTAGTACCGCGACGGGGGAGGGCTATGGCTACACCTTC

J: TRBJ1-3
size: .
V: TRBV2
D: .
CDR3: CASSENRATGNTIYF
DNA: TGTGCCAGCAGCGAGAACAGGGCGACGGGAAACACCATATATTTT

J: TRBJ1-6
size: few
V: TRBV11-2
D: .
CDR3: CASSLQGRGNSPLHF
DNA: TGTGCCAGCAGCTTACAGGGAAGGGGTAATTCACCCCTCCACTTT

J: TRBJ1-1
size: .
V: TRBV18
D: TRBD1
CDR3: CASSPWTGPTEAFF
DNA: TGTGCCAGCTCACCCTGGACAGGGCCCACTGAAGCTTTCTTT

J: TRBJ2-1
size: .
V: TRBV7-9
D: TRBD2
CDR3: CASSLAPGTSAFYNEQFF
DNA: TGTGCCAGCAGCTTAGCCCCCGGGACTAGCGCGTTCTACAATGAGCAGTTCTTC

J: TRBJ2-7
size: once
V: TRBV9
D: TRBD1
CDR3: CASSVDPGGPYEQYF
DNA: TGTGCCAGCAGCGTAGACCCAGGGGGTCCCTACGAGCAGTACTTC

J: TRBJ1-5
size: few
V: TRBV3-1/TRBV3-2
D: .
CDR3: CASSQGGGPGSNQPQHF
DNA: TGTGCCAGCAGCCAAGGCGGGGGCCCTGGTAGCAATCAGCCCCAGCATTTT

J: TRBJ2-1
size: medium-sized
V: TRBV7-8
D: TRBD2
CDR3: CASSSLAGVGNEQFF
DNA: TGTGCCAGCAGCTCTCTAGCGGGAGTAGGGAATGAGCAGTTCTTC

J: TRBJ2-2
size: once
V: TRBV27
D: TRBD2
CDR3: CASSLLSPETSGSPGELFF
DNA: TGTGCCAGCAGCCTACTGTCCCCGGAAACTAGCGGGAGTCCCGGGGAGCTGTTTTTT

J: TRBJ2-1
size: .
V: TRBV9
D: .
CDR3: CASSVALSGSSSYNEQFF
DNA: TGTGCCAGCAGCGTAGCTCTTAGCGGTAGTAGCTCCTACAATGAGCAGTTCTTC

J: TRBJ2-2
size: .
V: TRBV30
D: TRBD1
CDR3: CAFPSGGRGTGELFF
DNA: TGTGCCTTCCCTTCAGGGGGCCGGGGCACCGGGGAGCTGTTTTTT

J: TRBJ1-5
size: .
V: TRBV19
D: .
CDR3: CATSPSGVAQPQHF
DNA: TGTGCCACCTCGCCGTCGGGGGTGGCTCAGCCCCAGCATTTT

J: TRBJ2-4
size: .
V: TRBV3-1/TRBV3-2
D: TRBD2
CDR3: CASSQGRGLAKNIQYF
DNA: TGTGCCAGCAGCCAAGGGCGGGGGTTGGCCAAAAACATTCAGTACTTC

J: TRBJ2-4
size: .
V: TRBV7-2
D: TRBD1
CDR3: CASSTQGAVQYF
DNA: TGTGCCAGCAGTACTCAGGGGGCGGTTCAGTACTTC

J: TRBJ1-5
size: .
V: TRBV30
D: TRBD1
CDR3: CAWSHTGGRQPQHF
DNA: TGTGCCTGGAGCCACACAGGGGGCCGACAGCCCCAGCATTTT

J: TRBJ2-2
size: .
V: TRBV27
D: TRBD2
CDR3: CASSFSGLAGVGNTGELFF
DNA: TGTGCCAGCAGTTTTAGTGGACTAGCGGGAGTAGGGAACACCGGGGAGCTGTTTTTT

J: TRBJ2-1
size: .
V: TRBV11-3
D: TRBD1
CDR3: CASSLGTGGIYNEQFF
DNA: TGTGCCAGCAGCTTAGGAACAGGGGGAATCTACAATGAGCAGTTCTTC

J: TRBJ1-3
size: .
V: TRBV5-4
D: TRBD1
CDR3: CASSPGQQSSGNTIYF
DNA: TGTGCCAGCAGCCCGGGACAGCAGAGCTCTGGAAACACCATATATTTT

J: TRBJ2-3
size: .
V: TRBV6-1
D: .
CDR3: CASSEAGLVADTQYF
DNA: TGTGCCAGCAGTGAGGCGGGGCTTGTGGCAGATACGCAGTATTTT

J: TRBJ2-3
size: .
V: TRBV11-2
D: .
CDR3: CASSQGRNTDTQYF
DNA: TGTGCCAGCAGCCAGGGCAGAAACACAGATACGCAGTATTTT